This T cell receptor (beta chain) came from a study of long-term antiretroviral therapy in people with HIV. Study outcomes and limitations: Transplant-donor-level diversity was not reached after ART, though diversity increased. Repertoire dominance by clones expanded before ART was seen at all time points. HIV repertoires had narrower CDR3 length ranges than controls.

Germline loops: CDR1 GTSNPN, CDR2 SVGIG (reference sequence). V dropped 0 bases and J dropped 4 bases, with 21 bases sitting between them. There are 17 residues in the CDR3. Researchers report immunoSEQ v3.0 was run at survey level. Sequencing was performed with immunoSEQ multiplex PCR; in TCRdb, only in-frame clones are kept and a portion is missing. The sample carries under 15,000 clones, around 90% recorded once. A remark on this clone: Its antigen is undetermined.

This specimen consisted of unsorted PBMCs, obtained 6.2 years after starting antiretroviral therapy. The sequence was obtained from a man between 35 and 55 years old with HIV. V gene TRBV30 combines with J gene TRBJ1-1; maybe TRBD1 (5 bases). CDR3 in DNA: TGTGCCTGGAGTGTCCCGTTGTCTGCTTTGGGGGGCACTGAAGCTTTCTTT. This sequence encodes CAWSVPLSALGGTEAFF.